This T cell receptor beta chain was obtained from a study of CD8+CD57+ T cells in acquired aplastic anemia. The table lists this clonotype with many counts. Selection for sequencing was limited to patients who had shown CD8+CD57+ cell expansion by flow cytometry. Both TCR beta VDJ combination and CDR3 sequence profiling were carried out. Genomic DNA was the template for this profiling. Using its own MiXCR run on the reads, TCRdb lists one record per CDR3 protein. This table holds hundreds of thousands of distinct CDR3 sequences, around a third found once. The TCR originated in a human donor with aplastic anemia. Sequencing input: sorted CD4+, CD8+, or CD8+CD57+ T cells (not recorded which) from PBMCs.

The CDR3 sequence is CASSFGDASYEQYF. The CDR3, as DNA: TGTGCCAGCAGCTTCGGTGACGCCAGCTACGAGCAGTACTTC. V is TRBV7-9 and J is TRBJ2-7, with D hard to call. CDR3 length: 14 residues. V shed 3 bases and J shed 3 bases, with 12 bases lying between them. Germline CDR1 is SEHNR and CDR2 is FQNEAQ (reference sequence). The variable domain in full, with the rest retrieved from reference TRBV7-9 and TRBJ2-7, is DTGVSQNPRHKITKRGQNVTFRCDPISEHNRLYWYRQTLGQGPEFLTYFQNEAQLEKSRLLSDRFSAERPKGSFSTLEIQRTEQGDSAMYLCASSFGDASYEQYFGPGTRLTVT.